This is a list of T cell receptor beta chains from one sample in a study of T cells in localized non-small cell lung cancer. Produced via immunoSEQ multiplex PCR; TCRdb's table is partial and in-frame only. Of nearly 25,000 clones in the sample, about 86% were seen once. The sequencing here drew on peripheral blood, taken before any cancer treatment. These receptors were obtained from a male donor at least 60 years old with stage II squamous cell lung carcinoma. The CDR3 runs from the conserved cysteine through the conserved F or W. Each record gives: V gene, D gene, clone size, J gene, CDR3 protein, CDR3 DNA. The D gene is left open where the match is weak. Clone size is given for some rows only: seen once, a few or many times, or a class if the clone is expanded.

v_call: TRBV6-1; d_call: -; clone_size: -; j_call: TRBJ1-5; cdr3_aa: CASSAYRMGNQPQHF; cdr3_nt: TGTGCCAGCAGTGCGTACAGGATGGGCAATCAGCCCCAGCATTTT
v_call: TRBV7-9; d_call: TRBD1; clone_size: -; j_call: TRBJ2-7; cdr3_aa: CASSLAGGQETQYF; cdr3_nt: TGTGCCAGCAGCTTAGCGGGGGGACAGGAGACGCAGTACTTC
v_call: TRBV20-1; d_call: -; clone_size: -; j_call: TRBJ2-1; cdr3_aa: CSANSLNEQFF; cdr3_nt: TGCAGTGCTAATTCTCTGAATGAGCAGTTCTTC
v_call: TRBV7-2; d_call: -; clone_size: -; j_call: TRBJ1-2; cdr3_aa: CASSSRRGAGYGYTF; cdr3_nt: TGTGCCAGCAGCTCAAGGCGGGGGGCCGGCTATGGCTACACCTTC
v_call: TRBV6-1; d_call: TRBD2; clone_size: -; j_call: TRBJ2-7; cdr3_aa: CASSPGGNHEQYF; cdr3_nt: TGTGCCAGCAGTCCGGGGGGGAACCACGAGCAGTACTTC
v_call: TRBV5-4; d_call: -; clone_size: few; j_call: TRBJ1-1; cdr3_aa: CASSLGRTGNTEAFF; cdr3_nt: TGTGCCAGCAGCTTGGGGAGGACGGGGAACACTGAAGCTTTCTTT
v_call: TRBV28; d_call: TRBD1; clone_size: -; j_call: TRBJ1-1; cdr3_aa: CASSLRTGNTEAFF; cdr3_nt: TGTGCCAGCAGTTTAAGGACAGGGAACACTGAAGCTTTCTTT
v_call: TRBV5-1; d_call: -; clone_size: -; j_call: TRBJ2-6; cdr3_aa: CASSLAHRSSGANVLTF; cdr3_nt: TGCGCCAGCAGCTTGGCCCATCGGAGCTCTGGGGCCAACGTCCTGACTTTC
v_call: TRBV4-2; d_call: TRBD1; clone_size: -; j_call: TRBJ2-7; cdr3_aa: CASSLTGAPGKQYF; cdr3_nt: TGTGCCAGCAGCTTGACAGGGGCCCCAGGAAAGCAGTACTTC
v_call: TRBV15; d_call: TRBD2; clone_size: -; j_call: TRBJ2-3; cdr3_aa: CATSPSGRARDTQYF; cdr3_nt: TGTGCCACCAGCCCTTCCGGGAGGGCGAGGGATACGCAGTATTTT
v_call: TRBV11-2; d_call: -; clone_size: -; j_call: TRBJ1-1; cdr3_aa: CASSLGYSDEAFF; cdr3_nt: TGTGCCAGCAGCTTAGGTTACAGCGATGAAGCTTTCTTT
v_call: TRBV15; d_call: -; clone_size: -; j_call: TRBJ1-1; cdr3_aa: CATSREKGVNTEAFF; cdr3_nt: TGTGCCACCAGCAGAGAAAAGGGGGTGAACACTGAAGCTTTCTTT
v_call: TRBV9; d_call: -; clone_size: -; j_call: TRBJ2-7; cdr3_aa: CASSPLGGKDEQYF; cdr3_nt: TGTGCCAGCAGTCCTCTAGGGGGGAAGGACGAGCAGTACTTC
v_call: TRBV6-6; d_call: -; clone_size: -; j_call: TRBJ1-1; cdr3_aa: CASSLQIGNTEAFF; cdr3_nt: TGTGCCAGCAGCCTCCAGATCGGGAACACTGAAGCTTTCTTT
v_call: TRBV7-9; d_call: -; clone_size: -; j_call: TRBJ1-2; cdr3_aa: CASTPTGTDGYTF; cdr3_nt: TGTGCCAGCACCCCGACGGGGACTGATGGCTACACCTTC
v_call: TRBV28; d_call: TRBD1; clone_size: -; j_call: TRBJ2-7; cdr3_aa: CASSLSRDRGYSSYEQYF; cdr3_nt: TGTGCCAGCAGTTTATCTAGGGACAGGGGTTACAGCTCCTACGAGCAGTACTTC
v_call: TRBV7-8; d_call: -; clone_size: once; j_call: TRBJ2-5; cdr3_aa: CASSFSETQYF; cdr3_nt: TGTGCCAGCAGCTTCTCCGAGACCCAGTACTTC
v_call: TRBV7-2; d_call: -; clone_size: -; j_call: TRBJ1-4; cdr3_aa: CASTGGGPRRTNEKLFF; cdr3_nt: TGTGCCAGCACCGGGGGGGGGCCTCGGCGGACTAATGAAAAACTGTTTTTT
v_call: TRBV4-3; d_call: TRBD2; clone_size: -; j_call: TRBJ2-3; cdr3_aa: CASSQARGATTDTQYF; cdr3_nt: TGCGCCAGCAGCCAAGCGCGGGGGGCAACCACAGATACGCAGTATTTT
v_call: TRBV7-3; d_call: TRBD2; clone_size: -; j_call: TRBJ2-5; cdr3_aa: CASSLTGSGGATQYF; cdr3_nt: TGTGCCAGCAGCTTAACGGGAAGCGGGGGGGCAACCCAGTACTTC
v_call: TRBV11-2; d_call: -; clone_size: -; j_call: TRBJ1-1; cdr3_aa: CASSHGQTDEAFF; cdr3_nt: TGTGCCAGCAGCCACGGACAGACAGATGAAGCTTTCTTT
v_call: TRBV5-4; d_call: -; clone_size: -; j_call: TRBJ1-2; cdr3_aa: CASSPDPQGPPQGYTF; cdr3_nt: TGTGCCAGCAGCCCCGACCCTCAGGGGCCGCCCCAGGGCTACACCTTC
v_call: TRBV2; d_call: TRBD2; clone_size: -; j_call: TRBJ2-1; cdr3_aa: CASSEGLAEYNEQFF; cdr3_nt: TGTGCCAGCAGTGAAGGACTAGCGGAGTACAATGAGCAGTTCTTC
v_call: TRBV7-2; d_call: -; clone_size: -; j_call: TRBJ1-4; cdr3_aa: CASSLTFRDANHEKLFF; cdr3_nt: TGTGCCAGCAGCTTAACATTTCGGGACGCCAACCATGAAAAACTGTTTTTT
v_call: TRBV7-2; d_call: -; clone_size: -; j_call: TRBJ2-7; cdr3_aa: CASSSPATRNYEQYF; cdr3_nt: TGTGCCAGCAGCTCCCCCGCGACAAGGAACTACGAGCAGTACTTC
v_call: TRBV7-6; d_call: TRBD2; clone_size: once; j_call: TRBJ2-3; cdr3_aa: CASSAGLAGVDTQYF; cdr3_nt: TGTGCCAGCAGCGCGGGACTAGCGGGAGTGGATACGCAGTATTTT
v_call: TRBV4-2; d_call: TRBD1; clone_size: -; j_call: TRBJ2-6; cdr3_aa: CASSHGQGATASGANVLTF; cdr3_nt: TGTGCCAGCAGCCATGGACAGGGGGCTACTGCCTCTGGGGCCAACGTCCTGACTTTC
v_call: TRBV19; d_call: TRBD1; clone_size: -; j_call: TRBJ1-5; cdr3_aa: CASSIPQGAGSNQPQHF; cdr3_nt: TGTGCCAGTAGTATACCACAGGGGGCTGGATCGAATCAGCCCCAGCATTTT
v_call: TRBV19; d_call: -; clone_size: -; j_call: TRBJ2-2; cdr3_aa: CASSIRANTGELFF; cdr3_nt: TGTGCCAGTAGTATAAGGGCGAACACCGGGGAGCTGTTTTTT
v_call: TRBV7-2; d_call: TRBD1; clone_size: -; j_call: TRBJ2-7; cdr3_aa: CASSRDRGSYEQYF; cdr3_nt: TGTGCCAGCAGCCGGGACAGGGGTAGCTACGAGCAGTACTTC
v_call: TRBV9; d_call: TRBD1; clone_size: -; j_call: TRBJ2-5; cdr3_aa: CASSADRGRETQYF; cdr3_nt: TGTGCCAGCAGCGCAGACAGGGGACGGGAGACCCAGTACTTC